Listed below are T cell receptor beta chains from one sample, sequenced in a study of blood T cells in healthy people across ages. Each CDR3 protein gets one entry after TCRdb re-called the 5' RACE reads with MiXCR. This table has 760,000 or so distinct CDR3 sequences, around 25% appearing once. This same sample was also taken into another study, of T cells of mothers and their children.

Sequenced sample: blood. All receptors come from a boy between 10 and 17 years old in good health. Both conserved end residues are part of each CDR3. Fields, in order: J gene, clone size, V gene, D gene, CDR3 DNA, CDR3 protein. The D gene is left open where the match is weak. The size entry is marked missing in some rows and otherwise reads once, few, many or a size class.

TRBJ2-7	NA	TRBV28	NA	TGTGCCAGCAGCACCGTAGTGGGGGGCAACGAGCAGTACTTC	CASSTVVGGNEQYF
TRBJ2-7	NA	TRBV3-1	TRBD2	TGTGCCAGCAGCCAAAGCGGCGGGAGTATCCACGAGCAGTACTTC	CASSQSGGSIHEQYF
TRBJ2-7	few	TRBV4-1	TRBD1	TGCGCCAGCAGCCAAGGGCGACAGGGTGACTACGAGCAGTACTTC	CASSQGRQGDYEQYF
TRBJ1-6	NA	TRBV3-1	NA	TGTGCCAGCAGCCTGAAAGGCGGGACCCCCCTCCACTTT	CASSLKGGTPLHF
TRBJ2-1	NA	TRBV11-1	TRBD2	TGTGCCAGCAGCTTATTTAGCGGGAACTACAATGAGCAGTTCTTC	CASSLFSGNYNEQFF
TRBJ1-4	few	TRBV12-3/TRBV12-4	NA	TGTGCCAGCACCCCATCCAGGGTGGTGATGGGAAAACTGTTTTTT	CASTPSRVVMGKLFF
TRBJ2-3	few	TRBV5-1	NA	TGCGCCAGCAGCTTGCGGCGGGCAGGTACGCAGTATTTT	CASSLRRAGTQYF
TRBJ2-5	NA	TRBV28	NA	TGTGCCAGCACAGGGAGGGGGCAAGAGACCCAGTACTTC	CASTGRGQETQYF
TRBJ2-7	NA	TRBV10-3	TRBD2	TGTGCCATCAGTGCCGAACTAGCGGGCGAGCAGTACTTC	CAISAELAGEQYF
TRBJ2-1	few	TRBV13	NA	TGTGCCAGCAGCTTATTGAAGGGTGAGCAGTTCTTC	CASSLLKGEQFF
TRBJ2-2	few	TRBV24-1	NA	TGTGCCACCAGTGATTTTAGCGACACCGGGGAGCTGTTTTTT	CATSDFSDTGELFF
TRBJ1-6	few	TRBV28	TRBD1	TGTGCCAGCAGTTTAGGGACAGGGAAAATTTCACTCCTCCACTTT	CASSLGTGKISLLHF
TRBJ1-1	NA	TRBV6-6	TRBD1	TGTGCCAGCAGTTACACGACAGGGAGGAGCACTGAAGCTTTCTTT	CASSYTTGRSTEAFF
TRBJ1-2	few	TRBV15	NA	TGTGCCACCAGCAGAGATCGCGACGGCTATGGCTACACCTTC	CATSRDRDGYGYTF
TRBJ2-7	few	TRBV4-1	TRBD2	TGCGCCAGCAGCCAAGGTCCGACTAGCGGTTGGAACGGCACCTACGAGCAGTACTTC	CASSQGPTSGWNGTYEQYF
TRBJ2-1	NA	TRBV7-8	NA	TGTGCCAGCAGCTTAGTAAGTCTATCAAATGAGCAGTTCTTC	CASSLVSLSNEQFF
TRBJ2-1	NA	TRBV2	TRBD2	TGTGCCAGCAGTGAAGACGGGGGACTAGCCTACAATGAGCAGTTCTTC	CASSEDGGLAYNEQFF
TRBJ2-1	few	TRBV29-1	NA	TGCAGCGTTGAAGCGTGGACAGTCGACAATGAGCAGTTCTTC	CSVEAWTVDNEQFF